This T cell receptor beta chain was sequenced for a study of cytomegalovirus exposure and HLA in healthy donors. Study-wide points: One variant, a missense change in DCLRE1C, was linked in a later analysis to TCR beta V- and J-gene trimming.

In regard to this clone: The antigen remains undetermined.

The PCR was carried out with 60 Vbeta primers and 13 Jbeta primers. Measured with immunoSEQ multiplex PCR; TCRdb has only the in-frame clones, and not every one. The sample shows over 110,000 clones, under 80% of them seen only once. The clonotype comes from a woman aged 45-65 years in good health and CMV-seropositive. The sample comprised PBMCs.

The chain's CDR3 is CASSLGLADTGELFF. CDR3 DNA: TGTGCCAGCAGCTTAGGTCTAGCTGACACCGGGGAGCTGTTTTTT. The chain joins TRBV11-2 to TRBJ2-2, with D possibly being TRBD2 (5 bases). Trimming left V 1 base short and J 3 bases short, with 9 bases between. The CDR3 is 15 amino acids. CDR1 and CDR2 (germline): SGHAT, FQNNGV.